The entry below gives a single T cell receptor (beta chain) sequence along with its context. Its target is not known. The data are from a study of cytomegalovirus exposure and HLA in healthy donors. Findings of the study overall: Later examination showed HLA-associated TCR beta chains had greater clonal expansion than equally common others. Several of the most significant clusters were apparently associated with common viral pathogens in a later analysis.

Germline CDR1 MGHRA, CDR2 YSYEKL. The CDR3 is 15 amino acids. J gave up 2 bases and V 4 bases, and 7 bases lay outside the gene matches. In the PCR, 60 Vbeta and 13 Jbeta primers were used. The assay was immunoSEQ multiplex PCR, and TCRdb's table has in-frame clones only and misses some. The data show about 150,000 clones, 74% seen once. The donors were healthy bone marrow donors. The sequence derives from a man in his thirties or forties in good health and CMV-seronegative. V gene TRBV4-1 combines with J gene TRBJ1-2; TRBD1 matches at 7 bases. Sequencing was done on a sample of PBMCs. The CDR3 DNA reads TGCGCCAGCAGCCCCCGGGACAGCAGAAACTATGGCTACACCTTC. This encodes CASSPRDSRNYGYTF.